These T cell receptor beta chains were read from a single sample in a study of T cells in localized non-small cell lung cancer. The data were produced by immunoSEQ multiplex PCR, yet TCRdb's version contains in-frame clones alone and is incomplete. The data contain about 70,000 clones, about 86% of them seen just once; the ten biggest clones take up around a fifth. The sample here was peripheral blood, taken before any cancer treatment. The receptors originated from a male donor older than 55 with stage III squamous cell lung carcinoma. CDR3s include the opening cysteine and the closing phenylalanine or tryptophan.

CASSVIWAVPVDEQFF	TRBV9	TRBJ2-1
CATQLSSYNSPLHF	TRBV10-2	TRBJ1-6
CASSPRDPSGGELFF	TRBV5-1	TRBJ2-2
CASSLAVDTQYF	TRBV7-2	TRBJ2-3
CASSQVGGGPGELFF	TRBV4-1	TRBJ2-2
CASSLRAGDWNEQFF	TRBV7-3	TRBJ2-1
CASSLAGTSGVDEQFF	TRBV5-1	TRBJ2-1
CASSLNPPLAGGVMQETQYF	TRBV7-8	TRBJ2-5
CATKPPGSYEQYF	TRBV10-2	TRBJ2-7
CASSITGAESPLHF	TRBV19	TRBJ1-6
CASSWGLGTGGANTGELFF	TRBV7-2	TRBJ2-2
CASSVTGGANSPLHF	TRBV7-9	TRBJ1-6
CATGQVSNTEAFF	TRBV15	TRBJ1-1
CASSVAGQGIAGNTIYF	TRBV9	TRBJ1-3
CASSVSSGGSDTQYF	TRBV14	TRBJ2-3
CASSMGQVLAIQYF	TRBV19	TRBJ2-4
CASSPPGLNQPQHF	TRBV6-6	TRBJ1-5
CASSLRGLETQYF	TRBV6-6	TRBJ2-5
CASSPGDLTYNEQFF	TRBV7-9	TRBJ2-1
CSVQTGSSYEQYF	TRBV29-1	TRBJ2-7
CTSSHNMPGELFF	TRBV1	TRBJ2-2
CATLTGIGNEAFF	TRBV6-6	TRBJ1-1
CASSTGNPYEQYF	TRBV5-6	TRBJ2-7
CASSPTGLEAFF	TRBV7-2	TRBJ1-1
CASQDRDSTNEKLFF	TRBV2	TRBJ1-4
CASTTPSLQADTQYF	TRBV18	TRBJ2-3
CASRIDRGAQDTQYF	TRBV5-4	TRBJ2-3
CASIDRGKGGYTF	TRBV6-5	TRBJ1-2
CAISRDSNQPQHF	TRBV10-3	TRBJ1-5
CASRRGVTKNIQYF	TRBV5-6	TRBJ2-4
CASSFVGFGYTF	TRBV28	TRBJ1-2
CASSLKRASELEQFF	TRBV7-2	TRBJ2-1
CASSVAPVMNTEAFF	TRBV9	TRBJ1-1
CSVTSSGGPSTDTQYF	TRBV29-1	TRBJ2-3
CASSHQGSNEKLFF	TRBV4-1	TRBJ1-4
CAWRNNYNSPLHF	TRBV30	TRBJ1-6
CASSGQAGTGELFF	TRBV10-1	TRBJ2-2
CASSFFGYSGNTIYF	TRBV5-6	TRBJ1-3
CASARDRVTEAFF	TRBV19	TRBJ1-1
CASTHRGSGYTF	TRBV6-5	TRBJ1-2
CASSYSKELTQYF	TRBV6-5	TRBJ2-3
CASSLGRVNSPLHF	TRBV11-2	TRBJ1-6
CASTPKKGGGEALSGYTF	TRBV5-4	TRBJ1-2
CASSEVRATDTQYF	TRBV28	TRBJ2-3
CASSPRAGNDYNEQFF	TRBV7-8	TRBJ2-1
CASSSQGTETQYF	TRBV5-6	TRBJ2-5
CASSLARVETQYF	TRBV7-7	TRBJ2-5
CSVKRAGGAYNEQFF	TRBV29-1	TRBJ2-1
CASSQGPANTEAFF	TRBV4-3	TRBJ1-1
CASVLGPNEKLFF	TRBV6-1	TRBJ1-4
CASSLHGGVEAFF	TRBV7-6	TRBJ1-1
CASTPGGSLAKNIQYF	TRBV10-1	TRBJ2-4
CASTRDGAAFF	TRBV28	TRBJ1-1